Given below is one TCR beta chain in context. These data originate in a study of blood T cell repertoires in COVID-19. Study details: The samples span acute and convalescent COVID-19 from the United States, Italy and Spain. PBMCs, B-cell-depleted T cells, or T cells provided the cDNA or gDNA that made up the material.

V was trimmed by 0 bases and J by 3 bases, leaving 12 bases between them. From germline, CDR1 is SGHTA and CDR2 FQGNSA. The CDR3 sequence is 16 residues long. Original processing notes: It was from reference gene primer amplification that nucleated cell counts were estimated. TCRdb keeps only in-frame clones here, not all; method: immunoSEQ multiplex PCR. V and J calls and clone size come straight from that table; D and trimming were deduced from the DNA. Here the sample spans 250,000 to 400,000 clones, 87% being singletons. V is TRBV7-2 and J is TRBJ2-1; D is perhaps TRBD1 (5 bases). The sequenced material came from peripheral blood. This receptor was taken from a man aged 50-59 years with active or convalescent COVID-19. CDR3 sequence: CASSLASQGNYNEQFF. CDR3 bases: TGTGCCAGCAGCTTAGCATCCCAGGGAAACTACAATGAGCAGTTCTTC.